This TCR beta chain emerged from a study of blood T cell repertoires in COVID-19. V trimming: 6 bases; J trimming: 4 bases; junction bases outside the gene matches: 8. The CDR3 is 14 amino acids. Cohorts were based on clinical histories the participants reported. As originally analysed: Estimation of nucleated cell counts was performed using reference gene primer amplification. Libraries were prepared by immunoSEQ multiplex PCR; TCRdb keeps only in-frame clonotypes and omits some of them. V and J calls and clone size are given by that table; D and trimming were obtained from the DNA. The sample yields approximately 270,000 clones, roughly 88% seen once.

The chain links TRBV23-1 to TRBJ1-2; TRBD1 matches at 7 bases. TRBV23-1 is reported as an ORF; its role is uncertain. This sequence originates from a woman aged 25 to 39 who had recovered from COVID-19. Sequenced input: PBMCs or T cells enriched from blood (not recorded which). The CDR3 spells CASSPGQQAYGYTF. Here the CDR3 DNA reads TGCGCCAGCAGCCCGGGACAGCAAGCCTATGGCTACACCTTC.